These 13 T cell receptor beta chains came from one sample sequenced in a study of blood T cell repertoires in COVID-19. The protocol was immunoSEQ multiplex PCR, while the TCRdb copy is restricted to in-frame clones and leaves out a portion. Of about 74,000 clones in the sample, roughly nine tenths were seen once. Input material: peripheral blood. The receptors derive from a man aged 50-59 years with COVID-19, enrolled during active disease.

The sample holds a few counts of this clone. The gene calls are TRBV10-3 and TRBJ2-7; D is perhaps TRBD1 (7 bases). The CDR3 extends over 13 amino acids. Trimming took 4 bases from V and 7 from J, leaving 14 bases between them. Germline CDR1 is ENHRY and CDR2 is SYGVKD. Written as DNA, the CDR3 is TGTGCCATCAGTGTTTCAGGGGGGTCGGAGCAGTACGTC. This gives the protein CAISVSGGSEQYV.

V and J are TRBV19 and TRBJ2-2; D is ambiguous. The CDR3 has 13 amino acids. CDR1 LNHDA and CDR2 SQIVND come from the germline V gene (reference sequence). V was pared by 6 bases and J by 0 bases, with 5 bases between. CDR3 amino acids: CASSGANTGELFF. The CDR3 region has the DNA TGTGCCAGTAGCGGTGCGAACACCGGGGAGCTGTTTTTT.

This chain uses TRBV19 with TRBJ1-2, with a weak D call TRBD1 (6 bases). The CDR3 spans 14 residues. CDR1 is LNHDA, CDR2 SQIVND, per germline (reference sequence). V was clipped by 7 bases and J by 8 bases, with 20 bases between them. This CDR3 reads CASMGDRPTRGYTF. The CDR3 DNA reads as TGTGCCAGTATGGGTGACAGGCCTACGCGGGGCTACACCTTC.

The chain joins TRBV30 to TRBJ2-2; weak D call: TRBD2 (6 bases). The CDR3 covers 12 residues. CDR1 is GTSNPN, CDR2 SVGIG, per germline (reference sequence). In nucleotides, the CDR3 is TGTACCAGCCGGGAGCCCGCCGGGGAGCTGTTTTTT. Its translation is CTSREPAGELFF.

The V gene is TRBV2, the J gene TRBJ1-1; TRBD1 agrees at 7 bases. The germline gives CDR1 SNHLY, CDR2 FYNNEI. Unmatched junction bases numbered 5, after V lost 7 bases and J lost 9 bases. The CDR3 contains 11 residues. For the CDR3, the DNA is TGTGCCAGCACCCCCAGGGGGAAAGCTTTCTTT. This sequence encodes CASTPRGKAFF.

The CDR3: CASRGQGGQETQYF. The CDR3, as DNA: TGTGCCAGCAGGGGACAGGGGGGACAAGAGACCCAGTACTTC. This chain connects TRBV6-6 to TRBJ2-5; 11 bases line up with TRBD1. Germline V lookup: CDR1 MNHNY, CDR2 SVGAGI (reference sequence). V lost 6 bases and J lost 2; bases outside the gene matches: 2. The CDR3 is 14 amino acids.

The V gene is TRBV19, the J gene TRBJ2-3, with a possible D match to TRBD2 (5 bases). Trimming stripped 3 bases from V and 8 bases from J, with 15 bases between. This CDR3 comprises 14 residues. Germline V CDR1 and CDR2: LNHDA, SQIVND (reference sequence). The CDR3 reads CASSMAGVEGTQYF. CDR3 DNA sequence: TGTGCCAGTAGTATGGCCGGGGTTGAAGGTACGCAGTATTTT. Full variable domain (rest looked up from reference TRBV19 and TRBJ2-3): DGGITQSPKYLFRKEGQNVTLSCEQNLNHDAMYWYRQDPGQGLRLIYYSQIVNDFQKGDIAEGYSVSREKKESFPLTVTSAQKNPTAFYLCASSMAGVEGTQYFGPGTRLTVL.

J is TRBJ1-1 and V is TRBV6-5, with D unresolved. V was trimmed by 10 bases and J by 3 bases, leaving 18 bases between them. The germline gives CDR1 MNHEY, CDR2 SVGAGI. The CDR3 extends over 14 amino acids. The CDR3: CATSEGVMDTEAFF. DNA of the CDR3: TGTGCCACCTCTGAGGGCGTTATGGACACTGAAGCTTTCTTT.

This chain links TRBV27 with TRBJ2-2; 14 nucleotides agree with TRBD2. The CDR3 runs to 16 residues. Germline CDR1 MNHEY, CDR2 SMNVEV (reference sequence). V lost 6 bases to trimming and J lost 7 bases; unmatched junction nucleotides: 7. The chain's CDR3 is CASSHGGLAGVGELFF. In DNA form, the CDR3 reads TGTGCCAGCAGCCACGGGGGACTAGCGGGAGTCGGGGAGCTGTTTTTT.

J is TRBJ2-2 and V is TRBV2; D call uncertain. Trimming left V 7 bases short and J 3 bases short, with 9 bases between. Germline CDR1 reads SNHLY; CDR2 reads FYNNEI. The CDR3 has 13 amino acids. This CDR3 is CASTPSDTGELFF. DNA for the CDR3: TGTGCCAGCACCCCCTCAGACACCGGGGAGCTGTTTTTT.

The chain has TRBV2 and TRBJ1-4; 8 positions agree with TRBD1. Germline CDR1 is SNHLY and CDR2 is FYNNEI. There are 14 residues in the CDR3. The ends lost 9 bases at V and 0 bases at J; junction bases unmatched: 3. The CDR3 nucleotides read TGTGCCAGTAAGACAGGGGCAACTAATGAAAAACTGTTTTTT. It yields the protein CASKTGATNEKLFF.

The CDR3 DNA reads TGTGCCAGTAGCCCAGGGGGCGGTGGCTACACCTTC. This translates into CASSPGGGGYTF. V is TRBV19 and J is TRBJ1-2, with 8 bases identical to TRBD1. The V gene end was trimmed by 6 bases and the J gene end by 7 bases; junction bases not matched to a gene: 4. CDR3 size: 12 residues. Germline CDR1 is LNHDA and CDR2 is SQIVND (reference sequence).

The genes are TRBV5-4 and TRBJ2-1; TRBD2 might be the D (5 bases). Trimming left V 4 bases short and J 1 base short, with 6 bases between. The CDR3 spans 13 residues. CDR1 is SGHNT, CDR2 YYREEE, per germline (reference sequence). The CDR3 DNA reads TGTGCCAGCAGCCCGGGATCCTACAATGAGCAGTTCTTC. Encoded protein: CASSPGSYNEQFF.